These T cell receptor beta chains were read from a single sample in a study of CD8+CD57+ T cells in acquired aplastic anemia. MiXCR was run by TCRdb on the reads, yielding one entry per CDR3 protein. The sample includes under 200,000 distinct CDR3 sequences, roughly half seen only once; the top ten take 8% to 10%. The sample was sorted CD4+, CD8+, or CD8+CD57+ T cells (not recorded which) from PBMCs. All receptors derive from a human donor with aplastic anemia. CDR3s leave out the opening cysteine and the closing phenylalanine or tryptophan. D genes are given only for firm matches.

v_call: TRBV30
d_call: TRBD1
j_call: TRBJ1-4
cdr3_aa: AWSRDRASGEKLF

v_call: TRBV19
d_call: -
j_call: TRBJ1-2
cdr3_aa: ASSIVESGYT

v_call: TRBV2
d_call: -
j_call: TRBJ2-5
cdr3_aa: ASRVQGQETQY

v_call: TRBV2
d_call: TRBD2
j_call: TRBJ2-7
cdr3_aa: AKGGRMYEQY

v_call: TRBV3-1
d_call: -
j_call: TRBJ2-5
cdr3_aa: ASSQSYRVGTGGRETQY

v_call: TRBV2
d_call: -
j_call: TRBJ1-2
cdr3_aa: ASSEEGTYGYT

v_call: TRBV7-9
d_call: -
j_call: TRBJ2-1
cdr3_aa: ASSSIRVEQF

v_call: TRBV29-1
d_call: TRBD2
j_call: TRBJ2-1
cdr3_aa: SVTEPGLADNEQF

v_call: TRBV4-1
d_call: -
j_call: TRBJ1-3
cdr3_aa: ASSQDRISGNTIY

v_call: TRBV4-1
d_call: -
j_call: TRBJ2-6
cdr3_aa: ASSQGRSYSGANVLT

v_call: TRBV7-9
d_call: -
j_call: TRBJ1-1
cdr3_aa: ASSLAPGNTEAF

v_call: TRBV20-1
d_call: -
j_call: TRBJ1-2
cdr3_aa: SARKAGGYT

v_call: TRBV7-7
d_call: -
j_call: TRBJ1-5
cdr3_aa: ASSLHPAVPTLGNQPQH

v_call: TRBV19
d_call: -
j_call: TRBJ1-5
cdr3_aa: ASNPLPNQPQH

v_call: TRBV9
d_call: -
j_call: TRBJ2-7
cdr3_aa: ASSVGGSGPYEQY

v_call: TRBV11-3
d_call: TRBD2
j_call: TRBJ2-3
cdr3_aa: ASSLDRLAGVSDTQY

v_call: TRBV19
d_call: -
j_call: TRBJ1-5
cdr3_aa: ASHRPYSSQPQH